A single sample gave rise to the 8 T cell receptor beta chains below, sequenced in a study of blood T cells in healthy people across ages. A J-beta primer mix and a sample-barcoded 5' primer were used in a second PCR of about 7 to 11 cycles. TCRdb independently ran MiXCR on the 5' RACE reads; one entry per CDR3 protein. Here the sample spans about a million distinct CDR3 sequences, 51% being singletons. The sequenced material came from blood. These receptors were obtained from a woman aged 60-70 years in good health.

The chain uses TRBV5-6 and TRBJ2-1; maybe TRBD1 (6 bases). Germline V gene lookup returns CDR1 SGHDT and CDR2 YYEEEE. V was shortened by 2 bases and J by 10 bases, with 16 bases between the two germline ends. The CDR3 consists of 14 residues. In DNA form, the CDR3 reads TGTGCCAGCAGCTTACCCGGGACACCCTACGAGCAGTTCTTC. This encodes CASSLPGTPYEQFF.

Concerning this clonotype: At one of its ends the junction is not consistent with the germline gene, which may arise from a read error. V and J are TRBV7-2 and TRBJ1-1, with a possible D match to TRBD1 (5 bases). The CDR3 is 16 residues long. Germline V gives CDR1 SGHTA, CDR2 FQGNSA. The chain's CDR3 is CVSSLGGAFMNTEAFF. DNA for the CDR3: TGTGTCAGCAGCTTGGGAGGGGCGTTCATGAACACTGAAGCTTTCTTT.

This clonotype was counted only a few times. CDR3 DNA sequence: TGTGCCAGCAGCCCGGAGGTGGGCCTCCATCAGCCCCAGCATTTT. This sequence encodes CASSPEVGLHQPQHF. The rearrangement uses TRBV12-3 or TRBV12-4 and TRBJ1-5; D unresolved. V lost 6 bases, J lost 5 bases, and 17 bases lay in between. The CDR3 extends over 15 amino acids.

Of note for this clonotype: Being one base from a much bigger clone, this may be a read error. The chain recombines TRBV7-2 with TRBJ2-7; 7 nucleotides align to TRBD1. The CDR3 consists of 14 residues. Germline CDR1 is SGHTA and CDR2 is FQGNSA. Here the CDR3 reads CAGSLKGAPLSQYF. In DNA form, the CDR3 reads TGTGCCGGCAGCTTGAAGGGGGCGCCCCTCTCCCAGTACTTC.

The rearrangement links TRBV7-2 to TRBJ2-7, with 9 bases that match TRBD1. The germline CDR1 and CDR2 sequences are SGHTA and FQGNSA. This CDR3 spans 14 amino acids. J was trimmed by 7 bases and V by 5 bases; bases with no gene match: 9. The CDR3 loop reads CASSQGQGSREQYF. The DNA for the CDR3 is TGTGCCAGCAGCCAAGGACAGGGGTCGCGAGAGCAGTACTTC.

This rearrangement joins TRBV28 to TRBJ2-5, with D perhaps TRBD1 (6 bases). CDR3 length equals 16 residues. CDR1 is MDHEN and CDR2 is SYDVKM in the germline V gene. V lost 7 bases to trimming and J lost 0 bases, with 18 bases between them. In DNA, the CDR3 is TGTGCCAGCATCAAAAACAGGGCGGAGGACCAAGAGACCCAGTACTTC. It encodes CASIKNRAEDQETQYF.

The chain couples TRBV2 to TRBJ2-5; D gene ambiguous. CDR1 SNHLY and CDR2 FYNNEI come from the germline V gene. V dropped 4 bases and J dropped 4 bases, with 13 bases sitting between them. CDR3 length equals 14 residues. Here the CDR3 DNA reads TGTGCCAGCAGTGGGGTGGATCCATTAGAGACCCAGTACTTC. It encodes CASSGVDPLETQYF.

This chain joins TRBV2 and TRBJ1-5; D not certain. Germline V CDR1 and CDR2: SNHLY, FYNNEI. This CDR3 has 14 residues. V gave up 6 bases and J gave up 4 bases, with 13 bases separating them. The chain's CDR3 is CASRGPPENQPQHF. CDR3 DNA sequence: TGTGCCAGCAGGGGCCCCCCAGAGAATCAGCCCCAGCATTTT. Based on the CDR3 plus reference TRBV2 and TRBJ1-5, the full variable domain is EPEVTQTPSHQVTQMGQEVILRCVPISNHLYFYWYRQILGQKVEFLVSFYNNEISEKSEIFDDQFSVERPDGSNFTLKIRSTKLEDSAMYFCASRGPPENQPQHFGDGTRLSIL.